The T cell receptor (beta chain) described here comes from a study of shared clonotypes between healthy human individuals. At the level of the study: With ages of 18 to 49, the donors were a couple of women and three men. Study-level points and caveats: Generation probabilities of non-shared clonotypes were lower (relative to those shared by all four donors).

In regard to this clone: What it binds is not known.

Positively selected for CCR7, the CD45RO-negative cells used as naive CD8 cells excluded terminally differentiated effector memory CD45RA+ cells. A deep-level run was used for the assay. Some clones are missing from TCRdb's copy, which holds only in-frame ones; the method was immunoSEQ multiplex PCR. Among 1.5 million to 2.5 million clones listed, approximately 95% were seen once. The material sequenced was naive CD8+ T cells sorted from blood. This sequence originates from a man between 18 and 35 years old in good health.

The CDR3 DNA sequence: TGTGCCAGCAGTTTAAGTCGGGGAGGCACCAATGAGCAGTTCTTC. It is translated as CASSLSRGGTNEQFF. This sequence joins TRBV27 and TRBJ2-1, with D maybe TRBD2 (6 bases). The germline V gene encodes CDR1 MNHEY and CDR2 SMNVEV (reference sequence). The V gene lost 2 bases and the J gene lost 6 bases, with 14 bases spanning the gap. This CDR3 region has 15 residues.